These T cell receptor beta chains were read from a single sample in a study of T-cell memory formation after mild COVID-19. MiXCR was run by TCRdb on the 5' RACE reads, yielding one entry per CDR3 protein. The table lists approximately 290,000 distinct CDR3 sequences, approximately 20% of them singletons. Material: PBMCs or a T cell subset sorted from them (not recorded which). These TCRs come from a young man who had mild COVID-19 (a few samples of this study predate the infection). Cell type and time point are not known. CDR3s include the opening cysteine and the closing phenylalanine or tryptophan. The D gene is left open where the match is weak. The listing skips clone size in some rows; elsewhere it reads once, few, many or a size class.

d_call,j_call,cdr3_length,clone_size,v_call,cdr3_aa,cdr3_nt
.,TRBJ2-6,16,many,TRBV20-1,CSARVQGAPGANVLTF,TGCAGTGCTAGAGTTCAGGGAGCCCCTGGGGCCAACGTCCTGACTTTC
TRBD1,TRBJ1-6,16,few,TRBV7-2,CASSPHQQGFSSPLHF,TGTGCCAGCAGCCCTCACCAACAGGGGTTCAGTTCACCCCTCCACTTT
TRBD1,TRBJ2-1,13,.,TRBV12-5,CASAQDRTNEQFF,TGTGCTAGTGCCCAGGACAGGACGAATGAGCAGTTCTTC
.,TRBJ2-3,16,many,TRBV5-1,CASSLGASGSADTQYF,TGCGCCAGCAGCTTGGGGGCCTCAGGATCCGCAGATACGCAGTATTTT
TRBD1,TRBJ1-5,14,few,TRBV7-6,CASSLQGVNQPQHF,TGTGCCAGCAGCTTACAGGGGGTCAATCAGCCCCAGCATTTT
.,TRBJ2-3,15,.,TRBV9,CASSVESTSTDTQYF,TGTGCCAGCAGCGTAGAGTCAACTAGCACAGATACGCAGTATTTT
.,TRBJ1-2,11,few,TRBV7-9,CASSLVDGYTF,TGTGCCAGCAGCTTAGTGGATGGCTACACCTTC
.,TRBJ2-7,13,.,TRBV27,CASSGGPRNEQYF,TGTGCCAGCAGTGGGGGGCCCCGTAACGAGCAGTACTTC
.,TRBJ2-1,16,.,TRBV7-2,CASSLDSLWVYNEQFF,TGTGCCAGCAGCTTAGATAGCCTCTGGGTATACAATGAGCAGTTCTTC
TRBD1,TRBJ2-1,15,few,TRBV9,CASSEGTGSYNEQFF,TGTGCCAGCAGCGAGGGGACAGGTTCCTACAATGAGCAGTTCTTC
.,TRBJ2-2,12,few,TRBV7-9,CASSWTAGELFF,TGTGCCAGCAGCTGGACAGCCGGGGAGCTGTTTTTT
.,TRBJ1-2,13,few,TRBV10-3,CAIGGHLDYGYTF,TGTGCCATCGGTGGACATTTGGACTATGGCTACACCTTC
TRBD2,TRBJ2-3,15,few,TRBV4-2,CASSRTSDSTDTQYF,TGTGCCAGCAGCCGCACTAGCGATAGCACAGATACGCAGTATTTT
.,TRBJ2-5,13,many,TRBV7-2,CASSLGGRGTQYF,TGTGCCAGCAGCTTAGGTGGCCGGGGGACCCAGTACTTC
TRBD1,TRBJ1-5,15,.,TRBV5-5,CASSQSGQPDQPQHF,TGTGCCAGCAGCCAATCGGGACAGCCAGATCAGCCCCAGCATTTT
.,TRBJ1-3,16,.,TRBV11-2,CASSQGSLVSGNTIYF,TGTGCCAGCAGCCAAGGGTCGCTAGTCTCTGGAAACACCATATATTTT
.,TRBJ1-4,14,.,TRBV12-3/TRBV12-4,CASSLGFGAEKLFF,TGTGCCAGCAGTTTGGGGTTCGGGGCGGAAAAACTGTTTTTT
TRBD1,TRBJ2-5,15,.,TRBV5-1,CASSPTGDSQETQYF,TGCGCCAGCAGCCCGACAGGGGACAGTCAAGAGACCCAGTACTTC
.,TRBJ1-1,14,.,TRBV12-5,CASGLRSGNTEAFF,TGTGCTAGTGGTTTACGGTCAGGGAACACTGAAGCTTTCTTT
.,TRBJ2-7,13,.,TRBV5-1,CASTTEWGAEQYF,TGCGCCAGCACCACGGAGTGGGGGGCCGAGCAGTACTTC
.,TRBJ2-3,17,.,TRBV7-9,CASSRIGGALSTDTQYF,TGTGCCAGCAGCCGGATTGGGGGGGCCTTAAGCACAGATACGCAGTATTTT
TRBD1,TRBJ2-2,15,.,TRBV4-1,CASSRGQGTTGELFF,TGCGCCAGCAGCCGCGGACAGGGGACCACCGGGGAGCTGTTTTTT
.,TRBJ1-5,13,few,TRBV19,CASSGGGSVPQHF,TGTGCCAGTAGTGGGGGGGGTTCCGTGCCCCAGCATTTT
TRBD1,TRBJ1-1,12,.,TRBV5-5,CASSRPGQEAFF,TGTGCCAGCAGCCGCCCGGGACAGGAAGCTTTCTTT
TRBD1,TRBJ2-7,18,.,TRBV7-8,CASSLVITPTGGSYEQYF,TGTGCCAGCAGTCTAGTAATTACTCCGACAGGGGGCTCCTACGAGCAGTACTTC
.,TRBJ2-1,17,few,TRBV6-1,CASSRGTSSGSYNEQFF,TGTGCCAGCAGCCGAGGGACCAGCTCTGGCTCCTACAATGAGCAGTTCTTC
TRBD1,TRBJ1-1,15,few,TRBV4-1,CASSRLDRASTEAFF,TGCGCCAGCAGCCGCCTGGACAGGGCAAGCACTGAAGCTTTCTTT
.,TRBJ1-1,10,.,TRBV29-1,CSVLQDGAFF,TGCAGCGTTTTACAGGATGGGGCTTTCTTT
TRBD1,TRBJ1-4,16,few,TRBV9,CASSVGTGTGHEKLFF,TGTGCCAGCAGCGTAGGAACCGGGACAGGCCATGAAAAACTGTTTTTT
TRBD1,TRBJ2-1,13,.,TRBV7-3,CASSHETGHEQFF,TGTGCCAGCAGCCACGAGACAGGGCATGAGCAGTTCTTC
TRBD1,TRBJ2-7,14,few,TRBV20-1,CSATWDRGASEQYF,TGCAGTGCTACTTGGGACAGGGGAGCCTCCGAGCAGTACTTC
TRBD1,TRBJ1-1,14,few,TRBV10-3,CAISGVGQGDQAFF,TGTGCCATCAGTGGGGTAGGACAGGGAGATCAAGCTTTCTTT
.,TRBJ1-2,13,many,TRBV6-5,CASSQTGGYGYTF,TGTGCCAGCAGCCAGACCGGCGGCTATGGCTACACCTTC
.,TRBJ2-3,15,few,TRBV18,CASSPWDPSTDTQYF,TGTGCCAGCTCACCTTGGGACCCGAGCACAGATACGCAGTATTTT
TRBD2,TRBJ2-7,16,once,TRBV10-3,CAIKGTSGGSGYEQYF,TGTGCCATCAAAGGGACTAGCGGGGGTTCGGGGTACGAGCAGTACTTC
.,TRBJ2-5,15,few,TRBV3-1,CASSLRQAAGETQYF,TGTGCCAGCAGCCTACGACAGGCTGCCGGGGAGACCCAGTACTTC
TRBD2,TRBJ2-3,18,few,TRBV10-3,CAISEASGGMTSTDTQYF,TGTGCCATCAGTGAGGCTAGCGGGGGCATGACTAGCACAGATACGCAGTATTTT
TRBD1,TRBJ2-5,14,.,TRBV7-2,CASSRDRGSETQYF,TGTGCCAGCAGCAGGGACAGGGGGAGTGAGACCCAGTACTTC
.,TRBJ1-4,13,few,TRBV10-3,CAISESMMAKLFF,TGTGCCATCAGTGAGTCGATGATGGCAAAACTGTTTTTT
.,TRBJ1-2,16,.,TRBV9,CASSHSSILSNYGYTF,TGTGCCAGCAGCCATTCCAGTATTCTATCTAACTATGGCTACACCTTC
.,TRBJ2-4,16,many,TRBV6-2/TRBV6-3,CASSSWTVLAKNIQYF,TGTGCCAGCAGTTCCTGGACTGTACTAGCCAAAAACATTCAGTACTTC
.,TRBJ2-2,16,once,TRBV11-1,CASSLSGHRSTGELFF,TGTGCCAGCAGCTTATCTGGACACCGGAGCACCGGGGAGCTGTTTTTT